This T cell receptor beta chain was recorded in a study of identical twins. TCRdb processed the 5' RACE reads anew with MiXCR; each CDR3 protein has one entry. The repertoire holds 500,000 to 650,000 distinct CDR3 sequences, with roughly 7.1% as singletons. This CDR3 has 13 amino acids. Trimming pared 0 bases from V and 6 bases from J, leaving 9 bases between. The data also belong to a second study, concerning yellow fever vaccine responses in identical twins.

The sample was PBMCs. This sequence joins TRBV12-3 or TRBV12-4 and TRBJ2-7; D ambiguous. This receptor was identified in a woman under 30 in good health. CDR3 nucleotides: TGTGCCAGCAGTTTAGCGCGGTCCCGCGAGCAGTACTTC. Translation: CASSLARSREQYF.